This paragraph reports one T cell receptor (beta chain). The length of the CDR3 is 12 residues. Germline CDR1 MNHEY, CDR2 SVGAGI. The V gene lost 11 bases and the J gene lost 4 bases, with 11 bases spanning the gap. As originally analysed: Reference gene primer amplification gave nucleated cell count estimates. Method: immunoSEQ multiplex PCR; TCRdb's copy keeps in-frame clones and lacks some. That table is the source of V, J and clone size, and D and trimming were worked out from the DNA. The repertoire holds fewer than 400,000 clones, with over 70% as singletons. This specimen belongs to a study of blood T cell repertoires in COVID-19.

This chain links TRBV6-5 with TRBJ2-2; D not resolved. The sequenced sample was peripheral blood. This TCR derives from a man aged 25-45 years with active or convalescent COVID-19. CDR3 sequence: CAGRWSTGELFF. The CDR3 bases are TGTGCCGGCCGATGGAGCACCGGGGAGCTGTTTTTT.